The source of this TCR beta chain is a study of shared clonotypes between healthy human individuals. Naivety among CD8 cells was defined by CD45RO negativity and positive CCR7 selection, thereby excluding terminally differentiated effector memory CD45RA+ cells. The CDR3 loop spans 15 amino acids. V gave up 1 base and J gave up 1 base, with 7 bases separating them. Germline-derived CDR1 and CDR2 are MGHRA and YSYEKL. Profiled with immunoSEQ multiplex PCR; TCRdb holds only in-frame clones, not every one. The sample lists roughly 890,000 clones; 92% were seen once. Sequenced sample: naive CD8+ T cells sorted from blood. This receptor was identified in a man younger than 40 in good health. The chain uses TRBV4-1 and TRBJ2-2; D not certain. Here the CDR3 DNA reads TGCGCCAGCAGCCAAGTTTCAGAGAACACCGGGGAGCTGTTTTTT. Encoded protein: CASSQVSENTGELFF.